This is a list of T cell receptor beta chains from one sample in a study of cytomegalovirus exposure and HLA in healthy donors. The repertoire was sequenced with immunoSEQ multiplex PCR; TCRdb's copy has only in-frame clones and lacks some. The table shows under 200,000 clones, with 80% to 85% occurring only once. Material: PBMCs. These receptors were obtained from a human donor in good health. The CDR3 runs from the conserved cysteine through the conserved F or W. The order of the fields is J gene, D gene, V gene, CDR3 length, clone size, CDR3 protein, CDR3 DNA. D genes are given only for firm matches. Not all rows give a size; the values are once, few, many and, for expanded clones, a class.

>TRBJ2-3|-|TRBV2|11|-
CASTTLYTQYF
TGTGCCAGTACCACTCTCTATACGCAGTATTTT
>TRBJ2-2|TRBD1|TRBV19|16|-
CASSTRQGPNTGELFF
TGTGCCAGTAGTACTCGACAGGGTCCGAACACCGGGGAGCTGTTTTTT
>TRBJ1-1|-|TRBV5-6|17|-
CASSLVFSGIKDTEAFF
TGTGCCAGCAGCTTGGTTTTCTCAGGGATTAAGGACACTGAAGCTTTCTTT
>TRBJ2-7|-|TRBV5-1|14|-
CASSSTGHSYEQYF
TGCGCCAGCAGCTCGACGGGACACAGCTACGAGCAGTACTTC
>TRBJ2-1|-|TRBV7-9|12|-
CASRSSYNEQFF
TGTGCCAGCAGGAGCTCCTACAATGAGCAGTTCTTC
>TRBJ2-1|-|TRBV13|17|-
CASSLVEGSGLYNEQFF
TGTGCCAGCAGCTTAGTGGAGGGGTCGGGGCTTTACAATGAGCAGTTCTTC
>TRBJ1-1|-|TRBV7-2|12|few
CASSVQGPEAFF
TGTGCCAGCAGCGTACAGGGCCCTGAAGCTTTCTTT
>TRBJ2-7|TRBD1|TRBV11-2|15|-
CASSYRETGVYEQYF
TGTGCCAGCAGCTATCGGGAGACAGGGGTCTACGAGCAGTACTTC
>TRBJ2-3|TRBD2|TRBV7-2|16|-
CASSTRLAGGPDTQYF
TGTGCCAGCAGCACCCGACTAGCGGGGGGGCCAGATACGCAGTATTTT
>TRBJ2-4|-|TRBV4-3|16|-
CASSQEPPSVRDIQYF
TGCGCCAGCAGCCAAGAGCCTCCTAGCGTGAGAGACATTCAGTACTTC
>TRBJ2-2|-|TRBV20-1|11|-
CSARRTGELFF
TGCAGTGCTAGGAGGACCGGGGAGCTGTTTTTT
>TRBJ1-2|-|TRBV19|13|-
CASTLGGFYGYTF
TGTGCCAGTACCCTGGGGGGGTTCTATGGCTACACCTTC
>TRBJ1-4|-|TRBV18|17|-
CASSPSSSSATNEKLFF
TGTGCCAGCTCACCTAGTAGCAGCAGTGCAACTAATGAAAAACTGTTTTTT
>TRBJ2-2|TRBD1|TRBV9|14|few
CASGREGAPGELFF
TGTGCCAGCGGGCGCGAGGGGGCTCCCGGGGAGCTGTTTTTT
>TRBJ1-5|-|TRBV6-1|14|-
CASSEQGTYQPQHF
TGTGCCAGCAGTGAACAGGGGACCTATCAGCCCCAGCATTTT
>TRBJ1-1|-|TRBV27|14|-
CASSLNRAHTEAFF
TGTGCCAGCAGTTTAAACAGAGCTCACACTGAAGCTTTCTTT
>TRBJ1-1|-|TRBV9|14|-
CASSVGGGGTEAFF
TGTGCCAGCAGCGTAGGCGGCGGGGGCACTGAAGCTTTCTTT
>TRBJ1-1|TRBD1|TRBV6-6|16|-
CASSTDREIWNTEAFF
TGTGCCAGCAGTACGGACAGGGAAATTTGGAACACTGAAGCTTTCTTT
>TRBJ1-3|-|TRBV4-3|15|-
CASSQTINSGNTIYF
TGCGCCAGCAGCCAGACAATCAACTCTGGAAACACCATATATTTT
>TRBJ1-2|-|TRBV13|12|-
CASSLRRNGYTF
TGTGCCAGCAGCTTACGGAGAAATGGCTACACCTTC
>TRBJ1-1|-|TRBV19|14|-
CASSMGRMNTEAFF
TGTGCCAGTAGTATGGGCCGCATGAACACTGAAGCTTTCTTT
>TRBJ1-4|TRBD1|TRBV4-3|15|-
CASSQTGGFNEKLFF
TGCGCCAGCAGCCAAACAGGGGGTTTTAATGAAAAACTGTTTTTT
>TRBJ1-5|TRBD1|TRBV15|15|-
CATSRDRGDGQPQHF
TGTGCCACCAGCAGGGACAGGGGAGATGGTCAGCCCCAGCATTTT
>TRBJ2-7|-|TRBV2|14|-
CASQTGNYAYEQYF
TGTGCCAGCCAAACAGGGAACTACGCATACGAGCAGTACTTC
>TRBJ1-5|-|TRBV5-6|14|-
CASSFGQKDQPQHF
TGTGCCAGCAGCTTTGGACAGAAAGATCAGCCCCAGCATTTT
>TRBJ2-3|TRBD2|TRBV9|16|-
CASSPGTSGGTDTQYF
TGTGCCAGCAGCCCCGGGACTAGCGGGGGCACAGATACGCAGTATTTT
>TRBJ2-2|TRBD1|TRBV5-1|16|-
CASSLKSGTGIGELFF
TGCGCCAGCAGCTTGAAATCCGGGACAGGGATCGGGGAGCTGTTTTTT
>TRBJ1-5|-|TRBV27|13|once
CASSGDFLGPQHF
TGTGCCAGCAGCGGGGATTTCTTGGGGCCCCAGCATTTT
>TRBJ2-7|TRBD1|TRBV19|14|-
CASSTQGVAYEQYF
TGTGCCAGTAGCACACAGGGGGTCGCCTACGAGCAGTACTTC
>TRBJ2-2|-|TRBV7-9|13|-
CASSLEGSGELFF
TGTGCCAGCAGCTTAGAGGGGTCCGGGGAGCTGTTTTTT
>TRBJ2-2|TRBD2|TRBV9|14|-
CASSASGDFGELFF
TGTGCCAGCAGCGCTAGCGGGGACTTCGGGGAGCTGTTTTTT
>TRBJ2-1|TRBD1|TRBV19|12|once
CASSIGDRAVFF
TGTGCCAGTAGTATAGGGGACAGGGCGGTGTTCTTC
>TRBJ1-3|TRBD1|TRBV9|15|-
CASSKQGAAGNTIYF
TGTGCCAGCAGCAAGCAGGGGGCAGCTGGAAACACCATATATTTT
>TRBJ2-7|TRBD1|TRBV5-1|14|-
CASSGGTGNFEQYF
TGCGCCAGCAGCGGAGGGACAGGTAATTTCGAGCAGTACTTC
>TRBJ2-7|-|TRBV7-9|15|once
CASSLGPGVAYEQYF
TGTGCCAGCAGCTTAGGGCCAGGGGTGGCCTACGAGCAGTACTTC
>TRBJ1-4|TRBD1|TRBV2|15|-
CASRLRTGRNEKLFF
TGTGCCAGCAGGTTACGGACAGGGCGGAATGAAAAACTGTTTTTT
>TRBJ2-2|TRBD2|TRBV4-1|17|few
CASSQPSGGAVTGELFF
TGCGCCAGCAGCCAGCCAAGCGGGGGGGCAGTGACCGGGGAGCTGTTTTTT
>TRBJ2-3|-|TRBV4-1|16|-
CASSPLRGRGSDTQYF
TGCGCCAGCAGCCCCCTGCGCGGGCGGGGCTCAGATACGCAGTATTTT
>TRBJ1-4|-|TRBV5-4|15|once
CASSSGGATNEKLFF
TGTGCCAGCAGCTCCGGCGGGGCAACTAATGAAAAACTGTTTTTT
>TRBJ2-5|-|TRBV7-2|17|-
CASSLGLITGMRETQYF
TGTGCCAGCAGCTTAGGGTTGATTACAGGGATGCGCGAGACCCAGTACTTC
>TRBJ2-5|-|TRBV5-5|14|-
CASSLMSRGETQYF
TGTGCCAGCAGCTTGATGTCTCGGGGGGAGACCCAGTACTTC
>TRBJ2-3|TRBD2|TRBV11-3|17|-
CASSPRLAGGPVDTQYF
TGTGCCAGCAGCCCCAGGTTAGCGGGGGGTCCGGTAGATACGCAGTATTTT
>TRBJ1-1|TRBD1|TRBV7-2|16|-
CASSETGGIMNTEAFF
TGTGCCAGCAGCGAGACAGGGGGCATCATGAACACTGAAGCTTTCTTT
>TRBJ2-3|TRBD2|TRBV4-3|16|-
CASSQDRLAGVHTQYF
TGCGCCAGCAGCCAAGATCGCCTAGCGGGAGTGCATACGCAGTATTTT